This TCR beta chain was recorded in a study of blood T cell repertoires in COVID-19. Study context: The United States, Italy and Spain were the sources of the acute and convalescent COVID-19 samples. The cDNA or gDNA used as material had been derived from T cells, B-cell-depleted T cells, or PBMCs.

The CDR3 sequence is 14 residues long. V lost 2 bases and J lost 4, with 11 bases in between. Germline V CDR1 and CDR2: LGHDT, YNNKEL (reference sequence). In the authors' workflow: Amplification with reference gene primers provided the estimates of nucleated cell counts. Repertoires were generated with immunoSEQ multiplex PCR, while TCRdb's copy carries only in-frame clones and drops some. V and J calls and clone size come straight from that table; D and trimming were deduced from the DNA. This sample has about 140,000 clones, with approximately 84% found just once. Enrolled through a virtual design, the participants were between roughly 18 and 95 years of age and came from around 25 US areas.

Sequenced material: PBMCs or T cells enriched from blood (not recorded which). The genes are TRBV3-1 (or the pseudogene TRBV3-2) and TRBJ1-1; D gene ambiguous. This TCR was recovered from a woman in her forties or fifties with acute COVID-19. The CDR3 DNA is TGTGCCAGCAGCCAATTCAGCGTTGGCACTGAAGCTTTCTTT. This sequence encodes CASSQFSVGTEAFF.